These T cell receptor beta chains were read from a single sample in a study of vaccination and CD4 T cells after COVID-19. The antigens of these receptors remain unknown. TCRdb reprocessed the PCR reads via MiXCR and lists one record per CDR3 protein. This table has some 7,700 distinct CDR3 sequences, approximately 46% appearing once. The sample taken for sequencing was CD4+ T cells from blood, cultured in vitro. These receptors were collected from a human donor who had recovered from COVID-19. Each CDR3 is given with its conserved first and last residue. The order of the fields is clone size, D gene, V gene, J gene, CDR3 protein, CDR3 DNA. A D gene is named only where the DNA matches it firmly. Clone size appears in some rows only: once, few, many, or a class for an expanded clone.

>NA|NA|TRBV12-3/TRBV12-4|TRBJ1-4
CASSFTRWDEKLFF
TGTGCCAGCAGTTTCACACGGTGGGATGAAAAACTGTTTTTT
>NA|NA|TRBV7-8|TRBJ1-2
CASSLARTDFYGYTF
TGTGCCAGCAGCTTAGCCCGCACAGACTTCTATGGCTACACCTTC
>NA|NA|TRBV20-1|TRBJ2-3
CSARGPDTQYF
TGCAGTGCTAGAGGGCCTGATACGCAGTATTTT
>NA|NA|TRBV7-3|TRBJ1-1
CASSFTPAKDTEAFF
TGTGCCAGCAGCTTCACTCCAGCGAAGGACACTGAAGCTTTCTTT
>few|NA|TRBV7-2|TRBJ1-3
CASSLVSGYSGNTIYF
TGTGCCAGCAGCTTAGTCTCCGGGTACTCTGGAAACACCATATATTTT
>NA|NA|TRBV6-2/TRBV6-3|TRBJ2-2
CASSYPGGRGAGELFF
TGTGCCAGCAGTTACCCCGGCGGCAGGGGAGCCGGGGAGCTGTTTTTT
>NA|NA|TRBV6-5|TRBJ2-5
CASSYSYWTQYF
TGTGCCAGCAGTTACTCGTATTGGACCCAGTACTTC
>NA|NA|TRBV27|TRBJ1-3
CASSSSGSRRDTIYF
TGTGCCAGCAGTTCCTCCGGTTCGAGGAGGGACACCATATATTTT
>NA|TRBD2|TRBV7-8|TRBJ2-5
CASSFLNGRAGQTQYF
TGTGCCAGCAGCTTCTTGAACGGGAGGGCCGGACAGACCCAGTACTTC
>NA|NA|TRBV9|TRBJ1-2
CASSPFPGIGGYTF
TGTGCCAGCAGCCCCTTCCCAGGGATCGGGGGCTACACCTTC
>NA|TRBD2|TRBV7-9|TRBJ2-4
CASSSGSPRAKNIQYF
TGTGCCAGCTCTAGCGGGTCTCCCCGAGCCAAAAACATTCAGTACTTC
>NA|NA|TRBV4-1|TRBJ1-2
CASSQEGHTNYGYTF
TGCGCCAGCAGCCAAGAAGGGCACACTAACTATGGCTACACCTTC
>NA|NA|TRBV7-3|TRBJ1-5
CASSLGIEGNQPQHF
TGTGCCAGCAGCTTAGGGATTGAGGGGAATCAGCCCCAGCATTTT
>NA|NA|TRBV28|TRBJ2-7
CATLAGEPYEQYF
TGTGCCACGCTCGCGGGTGAGCCCTACGAGCAGTACTTC
>NA|NA|TRBV20-1|TRBJ1-2
CSASGSAIGGYTF
TGCAGTGCTAGTGGGTCAGCTATTGGTGGCTACACCTTC
>NA|NA|TRBV19|TRBJ2-2
CASSTVYTGELFF
TGTGCCAGTAGTACGGTCTACACCGGGGAGCTGTTTTTT
>NA|TRBD2|TRBV7-3|TRBJ2-3
CASSLSSGSTDTQYF
TGTGCCAGCAGCTTAAGTAGCGGGAGCACAGATACGCAGTATTTT
>few|NA|TRBV20-1|TRBJ2-3
CSAKPLDGADTQYF
TGCAGTGCTAAACCGCTAGACGGGGCAGATACGCAGTATTTT